What follows are 29 T cell receptor beta chains derived from one specimen sequenced in a study of T cells in Graves' hyperthyroidism and ophthalmopathy (dated by TCRdb to between 2018 and 2020). Library preparation used multiplex PCR. Sequencing was performed on an Illumina HiSeq 2000. The TCR beta CDR3 regions were amplified from the RNA transcripts. For the first round of RT-PCR on the TCR CDR3, the HTBI primer set was used together with the Qiagen OneStep RT-PCR kit. In-frame beta chains were kept once TCRdb had trimmed the public reads at Q25 with fastp and called clones with MiXCR. Each entry is one CDR3 protein sequence, shown with its most common DNA and genes. This sample has 250,000 to 350,000 distinct CDR3 sequences in its table, and 15% to 20% of those were observed once. The top ten constitute around 55% of the sample. Sequencing input: blood. Source of these receptors: a woman in her sixties or seventies with Graves' ophthalmopathy.

There are many counts of this clonotype. With a much larger clone just one base away, this may be a read error. The rearrangement joins TRBV7-9 to TRBJ2-1, with D maybe TRBD1 (5 bases). Per germline, CDR1 SEHNR and CDR2 FQNEAQ (reference sequence). The length of the CDR3 is 14 residues. CDR3 protein: CTSSLIGRGGEQFF. CDR3 in DNA: TGTACCAGCAGCTTAATCGGAAGGGGCGGTGAGCAGTTCTTC.

This clonotype was observed many times. The chain combines TRBV7-8 with TRBJ1-6; D is unresolved. The germline gives CDR1 SGHVS, CDR2 FQNEAQ. The CDR3 runs to 18 residues. Trimming removed 0 bases at V and 0 bases at J, with 12 bases between. This CDR3 reads CASSLALGGSSYNSPLHF. The CDR3 coding sequence is TGTGCCAGCAGCTTAGCGCTGGGCGGGAGCTCCTATAATTCACCCCTCCACTTT.

This clonotype was seen a handful of times. This chain uses TRBV12-5 with TRBJ2-6; tentatively, D is TRBD2 (5 bases). Germline V gene sequence: CDR1 LGHNT, CDR2 FRNRAP. This CDR3 region has 18 residues. Trimming took 1 base from V and 0 from J, leaving 13 bases between them. The CDR3 DNA reads TGTGCTAGTGGTTTGGCGGTCTGGGAGAGCTCTGGGGCCAACGTCCTGACTTTC. It encodes CASGLAVWESSGANVLTF.

This clonotype has ten or more counts. In DNA form, the CDR3 reads TGTGCCAGCAGCTTAGATACCGATTCACCCCTCCACTTT. Its protein is CASSLDTDSPLHF. This chain links TRBV7-2 with TRBJ1-6; D is unresolved. Trimming removed 1 base at V and 8 bases at J, with 6 bases between. Germline CDR1 SGHTA, CDR2 FQGNSA. The length of the CDR3 is 13 residues.

This clonotype was picked up many times. The CDR3 is CAWSVPGYGYTF. CDR3 nucleotides: TGTGCCTGGAGTGTACCGGGTTATGGCTACACCTTC. The chain employs TRBV30 and TRBJ1-2; unclear D gene. Germline-derived CDR1 and CDR2 are GTSNPN and SVGIG (reference sequence). The CDR3 is 12 amino acids. Deletions cut 0 bases from V and 5 bases from J, with 7 bases between.

In its sample, this clonotype was seen a few times. This rearrangement joins TRBV5-5 to TRBJ1-2; D is ambiguous. The CDR3 sequence is 14 residues long. Per germline, CDR1 SGHKS and CDR2 YYEKEE (reference sequence). V was trimmed by 4 bases and J by 3 bases, leaving 13 bases between them. The CDR3 loop reads CASSHGRLHYGYTF. The CDR3 nucleotides are TGTGCCAGCAGCCACGGGCGACTCCACTATGGCTACACCTTC.

In its sample, this clonotype was seen a few times. The chain couples TRBV4-3 to TRBJ2-1, with 10 bases matching TRBD2. The CDR3 extends over 17 amino acids. Germline V gene data show CDR1 as LGHNA and CDR2 as YSLEER. The V gene end was trimmed by 1 base and the J gene end by 4 bases; junction bases not matched to a gene: 7. The DNA for the CDR3 is TGCGCCAGCAGCCAAGCGCTAGCGGGGGCCCTTTACAATGAGCAGTTCTTC. This encodes CASSQALAGALYNEQFF.

The J gene is TRBJ1-5, the V gene TRBV6-2 or TRBV6-3; D ambiguous. Germline CDR1 and CDR2: MNHEY and SVGEGT. Trimming pared 4 bases from V and 3 bases from J, leaving 7 bases between. CDR3 length: 13 residues. The CDR3 is CASSFSNNQPQHF. CDR3 coding DNA: TGTGCCAGCAGTTTCAGTAACAATCAGCCCCAGCATTTT.

This clonotype was detected ten times or more. The chain carries TRBV5-4 and TRBJ1-1; possibly TRBD1 for D (5 bases). The V end lost 9 bases, the J end lost 1 base, and 19 bases lay between the germline ends. The CDR3 loop spans 15 amino acids. In germline, CDR1 is SGHNT, CDR2 YYREEE (reference sequence). The CDR3: CATREGSVGNTEAFF. The CDR3 bases are TGTGCCACCCGAGAGGGGTCTGTAGGGAACACTGAAGCTTTCTTT.

The chain employs TRBV27 and TRBJ2-5, with D perhaps given as TRBD1 or TRBD2 (5 bases each). The V gene's germline CDR1 is MNHEY and CDR2 SMNVEV (reference sequence). The V and J ends lost 8 bases and 4 bases respectively, with 17 bases between them. The CDR3 extends over 14 amino acids. The CDR3 protein is CASSPPGRRETQYF. CDR3 DNA sequence: TGTGCCAGCTCACCACCGGGGCGCCGAGAGACCCAGTACTTC.

This clonotype was seen many times. The V call is TRBV5-1, the J call TRBJ2-3; the D gene is possibly TRBD1 (7 bases). Germline-derived CDR1 and CDR2 are SGHRS and YFSETQ. Trimming took 7 bases from V and 5 from J, leaving 17 bases between them. The length of the CDR3 is 14 residues. The DNA for the CDR3 is TGCGCCAGCCGAACTCGACAGGGAGGAGATACGCAGTATTTT. Protein sequence: CASRTRQGGDTQYF.

The chain carries TRBV5-1 and TRBJ2-2; 9 bases line up with TRBD2. The germline V gene has CDR1 SGHRS and CDR2 YFSETQ. J gave up 6 bases and V 1 base, and 7 bases lay outside the gene matches. This CDR3 is built from 16 residues. This CDR3 is CASSLSLAGRAGELFF. The CDR3 DNA follows: TGCGCCAGCAGCTTGAGCCTAGCGGGAAGGGCCGGGGAGCTGTTTTTT.

This clonotype was detected many times. This sequence joins TRBV11-2 and TRBJ1-6; 7 bases are a match to TRBD1. The germline V gene encodes CDR1 SGHAT and CDR2 FQNNGV. The CDR3 is made up of 17 amino acids. Losses at the gene ends were 5 bases for V and 15 bases for J; bases not matched to a gene: 22. Here the CDR3 reads CASSLKGAGSRFNFLHF. The CDR3 region has the DNA TGTGCCAGCAGCCTGAAGGGGGCCGGCAGTAGGTTTAATTTCCTCCACTTT.

The chain has TRBV5-4 and TRBJ2-7, with 7 nucleotides matching TRBD2. Germline-derived CDR1 and CDR2 are SGHNT and YYREEE (reference sequence). The length of the CDR3 is 13 residues. With V trimmed by 1 base and J by 5 bases, 3 bases remained unmatched. The CDR3 sequence is CASSLPRGDEQYF. The CDR3 DNA sequence: TGTGCCAGCAGCTTGCCTCGGGGGGACGAGCAGTACTTC.

This clonotype has just a few counts. The chain couples TRBV7-8 to TRBJ2-1, with 11 bases identical to TRBD2. J was trimmed by 4 bases and V by 5 bases; bases with no gene match: 7. The CDR3 extends over 16 amino acids. Germline CDR1 and CDR2: SGHVS and FQNEAQ. In DNA form, the CDR3 reads TGTGCCAGCAGCAGACCCCTAGCGGGAGGATACAATGAGCAGTTCTTC. This gives the protein CASSRPLAGGYNEQFF.

CDR3 sequence reads: CASSHLSGSMNTEAFF. CDR3 in DNA: TGTGCCAGCAGCCATTTATCTGGCAGCATGAACACTGAAGCTTTCTTT. The J gene is TRBJ1-1, the V gene TRBV6-1; D call uncertain. The V end lost 6 bases, the J end lost 0 bases, and 17 bases lay between the germline ends. This CDR3 spans 16 amino acids. The germline V gene encodes CDR1 MNHNS and CDR2 SASEGT.

This clonotype was counted a few times. The chain uses TRBV5-8 and TRBJ2-1; TRBD1 matches 11 bases. There are 15 residues in the CDR3. Germline V gene lookup returns CDR1 SGHTS and CDR2 YDEGEE. J was trimmed by 7 bases and V by 9 bases; bases with no gene match: 12. CDR3 in amino acids: CATTPRDRGWNEQFF. CDR3 bases: TGTGCCACTACACCCCGGGACAGGGGGTGGAATGAGCAGTTCTTC.

This clonotype was detected many times. The CDR3, as DNA: TGTGCCAGCTCACCCGAGACAGGGCGGTCGGAGACCCAGTACTTC. Protein sequence: CASSPETGRSETQYF. The chain uses TRBV18 and TRBJ2-5, with TRBD1 identical over 7 bases. The CDR3 has 15 amino acids. Germline CDR1 reads KGHSH; CDR2 reads LQKENI. Losses at the gene ends were 3 bases for V and 5 bases for J; bases not matched to a gene: 9.

A few counts support this clonotype. The chain joins TRBV6-1 to TRBJ2-7, with 7 bases fitting TRBD2. The ends lost 5 bases at V and 4 bases at J; junction bases unmatched: 8. This CDR3 has 14 amino acids. CDR1 and CDR2 (germline): MNHNS, SASEGT. The DNA of the CDR3 is TGTGCCAGCAGTCCTCGGGCGGGGGATTACGAGCAGTACTTC. It codes for CASSPRAGDYEQYF.

This clonotype was found a few times. The chain recombines TRBV28 with TRBJ2-1, with no clear D. The CDR3 is made up of 15 amino acids. V was pared by 3 bases and J by 0 bases, with 9 bases between. CDR1 and CDR2 (germline): MDHEN, SYDVKM. DNA of the CDR3: TGTGCCAGCAGTTTTATTCCTAACTCCTACAATGAGCAGTTCTTC. Protein sequence: CASSFIPNSYNEQFF.

The chain employs TRBV5-1 and TRBJ2-5, with 8 bases lining up with TRBD2. From germline, CDR1 is SGHRS and CDR2 YFSETQ. The trim removed 4 bases at V and 5 bases at J, leaving 13 bases unmatched. This CDR3 region has 16 residues. CDR3 residues: CASSPGGSGISETQYF. The CDR3 nucleotides are TGCGCCAGCAGCCCGGGAGGTAGCGGGATTTCCGAGACCCAGTACTTC.

This clonotype was observed a handful of times. This chain connects TRBV4-2 to TRBJ1-5; tentative D call: TRBD1 (5 bases). Trimming took 4 bases from V and 4 from J, leaving 17 bases between them. The CDR3 has 16 residues. Germline-derived CDR1 and CDR2 are LGHNA and YNFKEQ. In DNA form, the CDR3 reads TGTGCCAGCAGCCGGGGGGGGGATTCGTGGAATCAGCCCCAGCATTTT. Protein product: CASSRGGDSWNQPQHF.

This clonotype was counted only a few times. This chain links TRBV20-1 with TRBJ2-2, with a tentative D call TRBD1 (5 bases). Trimming shortened V by 2 bases and J by 6 bases, and 10 bases separated the two germline ends. Germline V CDR1 and CDR2: DFQATT, SNEGSKA (reference sequence). The CDR3 totals 13 residues. CDR3 residues: CSARQEGAGELFF. The CDR3 nucleotides are TGCAGTGCTAGACAAGAAGGGGCCGGGGAGCTGTTTTTT.

With regard to this clonotype: A read error may account for a junction end that differs from germline. This sequence joins TRBV27 and TRBJ2-3; 11 positions agree with TRBD2. The CDR3 is 18 residues long. Germline assignment: CDR1 MNHEY and CDR2 SMNVEV (reference sequence). This chain's CDR3 is CASSLRTGLADSTGTQYF. CDR3 coding DNA: TGTGCCAGCAGTTTACGGACGGGACTAGCGGATAGCACAGGTACGCAGTATTTT.

The table lists this clonotype with many counts. The rearrangement links TRBV10-3 to TRBJ1-5; 7 bases match TRBD1. The CDR3 runs to 15 residues. Germline V CDR1 and CDR2: ENHRY, SYGVKD. V lost 6 bases and J lost 5; bases outside the gene matches: 10. The chain's CDR3 is CAIREDRMGDQPQHF. The DNA for the CDR3 is TGTGCCATCAGGGAGGACAGGATGGGCGATCAGCCCCAGCATTTT.

This clonotype was detected many times. This rearrangement joins TRBV3-1 to TRBJ1-1, with 7 bases matching TRBD1. The V segment lost 4 bases and the J segment 7 bases; nucleotides outside the gene matches: 9. CDR1 LGHDT and CDR2 YNNKEL come from the germline V gene (reference sequence). The CDR3 totals 14 residues. In nucleotides, the CDR3 is TGTGCCAGCAGCCTTAATCAGGGGGGCAGTGAAGCTTTCTTT. This encodes CASSLNQGGSEAFF.

The V call is TRBV5-1, the J call TRBJ2-1; the match to TRBD1 covers 12 bases. With 5 bases clipped from V and 9 bases from J, the junction kept 6 bases outside the gene matches. Germline lookup yields CDR1 SGHRS and CDR2 YFSETQ. This CDR3 contains 14 residues. Here the CDR3 reads CASSVGQGAGEQFF. The CDR3, as DNA: TGCGCCAGCAGTGTGGGACAGGGGGCCGGTGAGCAGTTCTTC. Full variable domain (outside the CDR3, taken from reference TRBV5-1 and TRBJ2-1): KAGVTQTPRYLIKTRGQQVTLSCSPISGHRSVSWYQQTPGQGLQFLFEYFSETQRNKGNFPGRFSGRQFSNSRSEMNVSTLELGDSALYLCASSVGQGAGEQFFGPGTRLTVL.

In its sample, this clonotype was seen many times. DNA of the CDR3: TGTGCCAGCAGCCCCCAACAGGGATCCTATGGCTACACCTTC. Its translation is CASSPQQGSYGYTF. The genes are TRBV7-2 and TRBJ1-2, with D possibly matching TRBD1 (6 bases). Germline-derived CDR1 and CDR2 are SGHTA and FQGNSA. The ends were cut back, 5 bases at V and 4 bases at J, with 14 bases in the middle. The length of the CDR3 is 14 residues.

The chain carries TRBV27 and TRBJ1-2; D remains ambiguous. The CDR3 runs to 15 residues. The V gene lost 1 base and the J gene lost 3 bases, with 12 bases spanning the gap. CDR1 MNHEY and CDR2 SMNVEV come from the germline V gene (reference sequence). The CDR3: CASSLWAAPDYGYTF. The CDR3 nucleotides are TGTGCCAGCAGTTTATGGGCGGCCCCAGACTATGGCTACACCTTC.